What follows is one TCR beta chain and its context. This sample was included in a study of blood T cell repertoires in COVID-19. In the study overall: The study drew acute and convalescent COVID-19 samples from the United States, Italy and Spain.

Sequencing was performed with immunoSEQ multiplex PCR; in TCRdb, only in-frame clones are kept and a portion is missing. Of roughly 500,000 clones detected, approximately 86% appear once; the ten largest clones hold around 8%. The CDR3 length is 12 residues. V was shortened by 6 bases and J by 3 bases, with 8 bases between the two germline ends. Germline assignment: CDR1 MDHEN and CDR2 SYDVKM. Clinical histories supplied by participants themselves formed the basis of cohort assignment. Cohort 3 recovery required two negative PCRs, clearance, or symptom resolution. The sample comprised PBMCs or T cells enriched from blood (not recorded which). The sequence came from a woman aged 55-70 years who had recovered from COVID-19. The V and J genes are TRBV28 and TRBJ1-2; D not resolved. The CDR3 region has the DNA TGTGCCAGCAGGACGGGAGACTATGGCTACACCTTC. Residues: CASRTGDYGYTF.